This TCR beta chain was recovered during a study of blood T cell dynamics during melanoma immunotherapy. Sequencing used immunoSEQ multiplex PCR; TCRdb keeps in-frame clones, though not all of them. The data show 13,000 to 15,000 clones, about nine tenths seen once. Trimming left V 6 bases short and J 3 bases short, with 11 bases between. CDR1 is MNHEY, CDR2 SVGAGI, per germline. The CDR3 contains 13 residues. Specified time point: pre-treatment baseline. This sequence joins TRBV6-5 and TRBJ1-2, with D maybe TRBD1 (5 bases). This clonotype was sampled from a human donor with melanoma. The starting material was blood, obtained from a patient treated with checkpoint blockade. CDR3 protein: CASSLTEDYGYTF. CDR3 coding DNA: TGTGCCAGCAGCCTGACAGAGGACTATGGCTACACCTTC.